This paragraph reports one TCR beta chain. The data derive from a study of early T cells in non-severe SARS-CoV-2 infection. From germline, CDR1 is SGHTA and CDR2 FQGNSA. The CDR3 is 14 residues long. V shed 5 bases and J shed 5 bases, with 13 bases lying between them. TCRdb reprocessed the 5' RACE reads with MiXCR, giving one entry per CDR3 protein. Here the sample spans over 95,000 distinct CDR3 sequences, 16% being singletons. Sequenced: whole blood. The sequence derives from an adult who was a healthcare worker with PCR-confirmed SARS-CoV-2 infection or an uninfected control (not recorded which). The chain uses TRBV7-2 and TRBJ1-5; maybe TRBD1 (5 bases). As DNA, the CDR3 is TGTGCCAGCAGCCGGCCGGGACCGGATCAGCCCCAGCATTTT. Residues: CASSRPGPDQPQHF.